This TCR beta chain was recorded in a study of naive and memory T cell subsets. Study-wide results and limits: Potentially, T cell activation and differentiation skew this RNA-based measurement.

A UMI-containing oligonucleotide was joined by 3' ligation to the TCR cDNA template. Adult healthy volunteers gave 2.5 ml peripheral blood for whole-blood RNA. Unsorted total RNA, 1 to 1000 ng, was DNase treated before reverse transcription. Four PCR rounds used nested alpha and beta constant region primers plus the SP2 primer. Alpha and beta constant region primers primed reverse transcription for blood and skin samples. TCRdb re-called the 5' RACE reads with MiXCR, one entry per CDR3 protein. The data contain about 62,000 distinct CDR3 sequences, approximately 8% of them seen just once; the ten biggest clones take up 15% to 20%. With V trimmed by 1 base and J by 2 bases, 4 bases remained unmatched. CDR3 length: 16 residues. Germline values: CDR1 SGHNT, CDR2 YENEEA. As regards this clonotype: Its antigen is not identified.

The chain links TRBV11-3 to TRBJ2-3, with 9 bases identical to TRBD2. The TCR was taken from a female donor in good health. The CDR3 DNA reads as TGTGCCAGCAGCTTAGGCTCTAGCGGGGACACAGATACGCAGTATTTT. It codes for CASSLGSSGDTDTQYF.